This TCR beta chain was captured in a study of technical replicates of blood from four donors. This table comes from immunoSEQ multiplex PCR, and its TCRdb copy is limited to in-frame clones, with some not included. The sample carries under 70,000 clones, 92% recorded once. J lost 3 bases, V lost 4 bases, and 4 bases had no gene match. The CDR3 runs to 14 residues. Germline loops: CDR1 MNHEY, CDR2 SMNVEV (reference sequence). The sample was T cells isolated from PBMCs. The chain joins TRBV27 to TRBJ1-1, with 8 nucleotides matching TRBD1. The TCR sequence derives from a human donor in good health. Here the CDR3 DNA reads TGTGCCAGCAGTTGGACAGGGTTTGACACTGAAGCTTTCTTT. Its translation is CASSWTGFDTEAFF.